The TCR beta chain described here comes from a study of cytotoxic CD8 clonotypes in ibrutinib-treated CLL. Profiled with immunoSEQ multiplex PCR; TCRdb holds only in-frame clones, not every one. Among just over 200,000 clones listed, about three quarters were seen once. Germline V gene lookup returns CDR1 LNHDA and CDR2 SQIVND (reference sequence). The V and J ends lost 9 bases and 6 bases, in that order; junction bases with no gene match: 14. The length of the CDR3 is 14 residues. This chain connects TRBV19 to TRBJ2-7; the match to TRBD1 covers 7 bases. This specimen was PBMCs, taken after 12 months of ibrutinib treatment. The clonotype comes from a human donor with chronic lymphocytic leukemia. CDR3 DNA: TGTGCCAGCCGAACCCAAGGACAGGTTGGCGAGCAGTACTTC. Amino acid sequence: CASRTQGQVGEQYF.